This T cell receptor beta chain was sequenced during a study of OX40 agonist ivuxolimab in advanced cancers. Regarding this clone: Its specificity is not known.

This CDR3 has 16 residues. The germline CDR1 and CDR2 sequences are SNHLY and FYNNEI. The V gene end was trimmed by 6 bases and the J gene end by 6 bases; junction bases not matched to a gene: 12. Study findings and constraints: The average count of expanded clones was higher among CD8+ T cells than among CD4+.

The assay was immunoSEQ multiplex PCR, and TCRdb's table has in-frame clones only and misses some. The top ten clones hold under 30% of a sample with about 11,000 clones, around nine tenths of them seen once. Baseline was the first blood sampling point, followed by cycle 4 day 1 and cycle 7 day 1. This sample comprised CD4+ or CD8+ T cells sorted from blood, obtained in a trial of the OX40 agonist ivuxolimab. The sequence came from an adult with an advanced solid tumor such as melanoma, head and neck, liver or kidney cancer. The V call is TRBV2, the J call TRBJ2-3, with 10 bases fitting TRBD1. CDR3 amino acids: CASSSGTGVPRDTQYF. DNA of the CDR3: TGTGCCAGCAGCAGCGGGACAGGGGTCCCTAGGGATACGCAGTATTTT.